This T cell receptor beta chain emerged from a study of blood T cell repertoires in COVID-19. At the level of the study: Whether acute or convalescent, the COVID-19 samples came from the United States, Italy and Spain. T cells, B-cell-depleted T cells, or PBMCs provided the cDNA or gDNA that served as material.

Trimming stripped 3 bases from V and 3 bases from J, with 13 bases between. The germline V gene encodes CDR1 SGDLS and CDR2 YYNGEE. There are 15 residues in the CDR3. Authors' data handling: Using reference gene primer amplification, nucleated cell counts were estimated. Measured with immunoSEQ multiplex PCR; TCRdb has only the in-frame clones, and not every one. The D gene and trimming were derived from the DNA, and the V and J assignments and clone size from that table. The data show hundreds of thousands of clones, roughly 88% seen once. The TCR was taken from an elderly man with acute or convalescent COVID-19. The chain couples TRBV9 to TRBJ1-5; tentatively, D is TRBD1 (6 bases). The sample taken for sequencing was peripheral blood. The CDR3 DNA follows: TGTGCCAGCAGCGATCGAGGGGGAAACAATCAGCCCCAGCATTTT. This gives the protein CASSDRGGNNQPQHF.